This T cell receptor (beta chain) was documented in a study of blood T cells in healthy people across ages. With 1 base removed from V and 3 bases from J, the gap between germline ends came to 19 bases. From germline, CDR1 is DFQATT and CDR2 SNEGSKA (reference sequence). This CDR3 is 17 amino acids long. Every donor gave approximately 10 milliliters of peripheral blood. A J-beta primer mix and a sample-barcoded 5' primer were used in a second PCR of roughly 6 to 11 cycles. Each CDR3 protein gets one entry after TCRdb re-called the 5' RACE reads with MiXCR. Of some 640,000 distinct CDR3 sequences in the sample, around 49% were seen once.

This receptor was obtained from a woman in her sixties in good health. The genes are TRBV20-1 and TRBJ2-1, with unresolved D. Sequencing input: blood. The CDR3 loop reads CSARAPLVRVNYNEQFF. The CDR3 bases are TGCAGTGCTAGAGCTCCTCTAGTACGGGTGAACTACAATGAGCAGTTCTTC.